This T cell receptor beta chain was sequenced during a study of T cell responses to AZD1222 COVID-19 vaccine. Study findings and constraints: Two doses of AZD1222 preceded a rise in Spike-specific TCR breadth and depth.

Germline V gene sequence: CDR1 KGHSH, CDR2 LQKENI. The V and J ends lost 0 bases and 2 bases respectively, with 11 bases between them. This CDR3 contains 16 residues. The repertoire was sequenced with immunoSEQ multiplex PCR; TCRdb's copy has only in-frame clones and lacks some. The sample holds under 130,000 clones, roughly 90% seen once. Note on this clone: Its target is unknown.

The chain combines TRBV18 with TRBJ1-5; D is possibly TRBD1 (5 bases). Sequenced here: peripheral blood, sampled on day 0 of AZD1222 vaccination. This clonotype originated in an adult in good health. The CDR3 loop reads CASSPPPGTGNQPQHF. CDR3 DNA: TGTGCCAGCTCACCACCGCCAGGGACTGGCAATCAGCCCCAGCATTTT.